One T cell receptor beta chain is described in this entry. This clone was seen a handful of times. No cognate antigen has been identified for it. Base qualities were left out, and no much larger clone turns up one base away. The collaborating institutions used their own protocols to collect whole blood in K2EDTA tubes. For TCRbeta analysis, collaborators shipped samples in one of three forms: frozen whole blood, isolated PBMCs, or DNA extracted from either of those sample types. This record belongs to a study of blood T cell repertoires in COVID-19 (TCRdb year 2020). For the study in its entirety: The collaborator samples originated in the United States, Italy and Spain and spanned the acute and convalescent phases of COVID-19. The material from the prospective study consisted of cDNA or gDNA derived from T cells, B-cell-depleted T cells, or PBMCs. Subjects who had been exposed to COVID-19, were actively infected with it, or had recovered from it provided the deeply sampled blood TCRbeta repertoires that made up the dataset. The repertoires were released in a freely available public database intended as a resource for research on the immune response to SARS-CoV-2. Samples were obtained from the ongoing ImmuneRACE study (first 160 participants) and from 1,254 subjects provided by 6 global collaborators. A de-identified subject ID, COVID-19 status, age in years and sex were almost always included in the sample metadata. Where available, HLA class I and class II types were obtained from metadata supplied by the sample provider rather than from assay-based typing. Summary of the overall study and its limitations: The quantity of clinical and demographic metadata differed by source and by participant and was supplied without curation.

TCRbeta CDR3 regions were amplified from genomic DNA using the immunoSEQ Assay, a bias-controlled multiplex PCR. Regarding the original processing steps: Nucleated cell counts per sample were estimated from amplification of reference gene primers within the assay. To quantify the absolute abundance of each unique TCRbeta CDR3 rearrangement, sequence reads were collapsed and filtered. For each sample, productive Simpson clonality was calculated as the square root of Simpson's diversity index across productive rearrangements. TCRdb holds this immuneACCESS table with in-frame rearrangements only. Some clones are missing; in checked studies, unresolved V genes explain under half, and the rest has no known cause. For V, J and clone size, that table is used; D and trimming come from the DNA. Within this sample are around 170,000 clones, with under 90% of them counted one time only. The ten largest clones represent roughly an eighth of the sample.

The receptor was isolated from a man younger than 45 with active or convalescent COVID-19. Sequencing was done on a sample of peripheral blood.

The CDR3 region has the sequence CATSFGTQGYEQYF. The bases are TGTGCCACCAGCTTCGGAACCCAGGGCTACGAGCAGTACTTC. The rearrangement combines TRBV15 with TRBJ2-7; the D gene is perhaps TRBD1, on 5 matching bases. From the cysteine through the phenylalanine, the CDR3 covers 14 amino acids. The sequence is cut down to CDR3 DNA, 42 bases in frame from base 1. V loses 5 bases, J loses 3 bases, and the germline ends lie 14 bases apart. The germline V gene (reference sequence) gives CDR1 as LNHNV and CDR2 as YYDKDF.